The 21 T cell receptor beta chains reported below all come from one sample, sequenced in a study of blood T cell repertoires in COVID-19 (dated by TCRdb to 2018 to 2020). Libraries were made using the immunoSEQ multiplex PCR assay. TCRdb retrieved this table from immuneACCESS and kept in-frame rearrangements only. Not all clones are present; in checked studies, unresolved V genes account for under half, and no reason is known for the remainder. Within this sample are fewer than 150,000 clones, with 60% to 85% of them counted one time only. The top ten constitute about 2.1% of the sample. Material for sequencing was peripheral blood. These receptors were collected from a man in his 70s with acute or convalescent COVID-19.

J is TRBJ1-3 and V is TRBV13; D call uncertain. V gave up 0 bases and J gave up 1 base, with 7 bases separating them. Germline assignment: CDR1 PRHDT and CDR2 FYEKMQ (reference sequence). This CDR3 region has 15 residues. The CDR3: CASSLGPVSGNTIYF. In DNA form, the CDR3 reads TGTGCCAGCAGCTTAGGACCGGTATCTGGAAACACCATATATTTT.

The chain couples TRBV2 to TRBJ1-5, with D possibly matching TRBD1 (5 bases). The CDR3 runs 14 residues. The V gene's germline CDR1 is SNHLY and CDR2 FYNNEI. V was pared by 7 bases and J by 5 bases, with 15 bases between. This chain's CDR3 is CASTQGWRDQPQHF. The CDR3 nucleotides are TGTGCCAGCACTCAGGGATGGCGCGATCAGCCCCAGCATTTT.

This sequence joins TRBV19 and TRBJ2-1, with D unclear. V dropped 1 base and J dropped 9 bases, with 10 bases sitting between them. The CDR3 has 13 amino acids. The germline CDR1 and CDR2 sequences are LNHDA and SQIVND (reference sequence). The chain's CDR3 is CASSIGRSIEQFF. The CDR3 region has the DNA TGTGCCAGTAGTATAGGTAGGAGTATTGAGCAGTTCTTC. The full variable domain, completed using reference TRBV19 and TRBJ2-1, is DGGITQSPKYLFRKEGQNVTLSCEQNLNHDAMYWYRQDPGQGLRLIYYSQIVNDFQKGDIAEGYSVSREKKESFPLTVTSAQKNPTAFYLCASSIGRSIEQFFGPGTRLTVL.

This clone was observed a few times. The V call is TRBV3-1 (or the pseudogene TRBV3-2), the J call TRBJ1-1; TRBD1 matches 9 bases. V dropped 5 bases and J dropped 7; count of bases not matched to a gene: 11. The germline gives CDR1 LGHDT, CDR2 YNNKEL (reference sequence). This CDR3 has 15 residues. The DNA of the CDR3 is TGTGCCAGCAGCGCCATACAGGGGGCGCGAGATGAAGCTTTCTTT. It translates to CASSAIQGARDEAFF.

The chain links TRBV19 to TRBJ2-1, with TRBD1 as a possible D gene (6 bases). Trimming shortened V by 7 bases and J by 8 bases, and 15 bases separated the two germline ends. Per the germline V gene, CDR1 is LNHDA and CDR2 is SQIVND (reference sequence). CDR3 size: 13 residues. CDR3 in amino acids: CASTTQTGYEQFF. The DNA for the CDR3 is TGTGCCAGTACTACCCAAACAGGGTATGAGCAGTTCTTC. The variable domain in full, completed from reference TRBV19 and TRBJ2-1, reads DGGITQSPKYLFRKEGQNVTLSCEQNLNHDAMYWYRQDPGQGLRLIYYSQIVNDFQKGDIAEGYSVSREKKESFPLTVTSAQKNPTAFYLCASTTQTGYEQFFGPGTRLTVL.

The V and J genes are TRBV9 and TRBJ2-1; possibly TRBD2 for D (7 bases). The germline V gene has CDR1 SGDLS and CDR2 YYNGEE. The CDR3 consists of 15 residues. V was trimmed by 0 bases and J by 5 bases, leaving 12 bases between them. The CDR3 bases are TGTGCCAGCAGCGTAGGGCGGGGGCCGCACAATGAGCAGTTCTTC. Translation: CASSVGRGPHNEQFF.

V is TRBV4-3 and J is TRBJ2-3; 9 nucleotides match TRBD2. The germline V gene encodes CDR1 LGHNA and CDR2 YSLEER. This CDR3 region has 20 residues. V lost 2 bases to trimming and J lost 0 bases; unmatched junction nucleotides: 15. Here the CDR3 DNA reads TGCGCCAGCAGCCAAATCTTAGGCGGGGGGGCCCTGGCTAGCACAGATACGCAGTATTTT. Its translation is CASSQILGGGALASTDTQYF.

The V call is TRBV5-1, the J call TRBJ2-4; 7 bases line up with TRBD1. CDR1 is SGHRS, CDR2 YFSETQ, per germline. The CDR3 is 14 residues long. J lost 1 base, V lost 4 bases, and 2 bases had no gene match. The CDR3 reads CASSLQGAKNIQYF. The CDR3 region has the DNA TGCGCCAGCAGCCTACAGGGGGCCAAAAACATTCAGTACTTC.

This clone came up a few times. This chain joins TRBV12-3 or TRBV12-4 and TRBJ2-3, with 10 bases that match TRBD2. The CDR3 spans 13 residues. The junction had 9 bases not matched to a gene; V was cut back by 6 bases and J by 12 bases. CDR3 amino acids: CASSPIAGGKQYF. CDR3 coding DNA: TGTGCCAGCAGCCCCATAGCGGGGGGAAAACAGTATTTT.

The chain couples TRBV18 to TRBJ2-7; D remains unclear. CDR3 length equals 13 residues. The ends were cut back, 2 bases at V and 3 bases at J, with 8 bases in the middle. Germline V lookup: CDR1 KGHSH, CDR2 LQKENI. CDR3 sequence reads: CASSPDSIYEQYF. The DNA of the CDR3 is TGTGCCAGCTCACCAGACTCCATCTACGAGCAGTACTTC. Drawing the rest from reference TRBV18 and TRBJ2-7, the complete variable domain is NAGVMQNPRHLVRRRGQEARLRCSPMKGHSHVYWYRQLPEEGLKFMVYLQKENIIDESGMPKERFSAEFPKEGPSILRIQQVVRGDSAAYFCASSPDSIYEQYFGPGTRLTVT.

The chain carries TRBV14 and TRBJ2-1, with 9 bases identical to TRBD2. The CDR3 has 15 residues. The J segment lost 8 bases and the V segment lost 2 bases, leaving 7 bases of the junction unmatched. Germline V CDR1 and CDR2: SGHDN, FVKESK. The CDR3 region is CASSQMAGGAYEQFF. The DNA for the CDR3 is TGTGCCAGCAGCCAAATGGCGGGGGGGGCCTATGAGCAGTTCTTC. The full variable domain, in which reference TRBV14 and TRBJ2-1 provide the parts outside the CDR3, is EAGVTQFPSHSVIEKGQTVTLRCDPISGHDNLYWYRRVMGKEIKFLLHFVKESKQDESGMPNNRFLAERTGGTYSTLKVQPAELEDSGVYFCASSQMAGGAYEQFFGPGTRLTVL.

The chain employs TRBV19 and TRBJ1-1, with no clear D. The CDR3 is made up of 14 amino acids. CDR1 and CDR2 from the germline V gene are LNHDA and SQIVND (reference sequence). V lost 0 bases and J 6 bases, leaving 11 bases between the germline ends. The CDR3 DNA reads TGTGCCAGTAGTATAGATAGCCGGATCGCTGAAGCTTTCTTT. As protein: CASSIDSRIAEAFF.

The chain is built from TRBV9 and TRBJ2-5; TRBD2 agrees at 9 bases. The germline V gene has CDR1 SGDLS and CDR2 YYNGEE. V trimming: 0 bases; J trimming: 0 bases; junction bases outside the gene matches: 3. The CDR3 runs 16 residues. CDR3 bases: TGTGCCAGCAGCGTAGACACTAGCGGGTACCAAGAGACCCAGTACTTC. It translates to CASSVDTSGYQETQYF.

J is TRBJ1-2 and V is TRBV9; D gene ambiguous. Germline CDR1 reads SGDLS; CDR2 reads YYNGEE. The CDR3 is 15 residues long. Trimming shortened V by 2 bases and J by 1 base, and 12 bases separated the two germline ends. For the CDR3, the DNA is TGTGCCAGCAGCGTCGGGGTCAGGCTTAACTATGGCTACACCTTC. It encodes CASSVGVRLNYGYTF.

This chain connects TRBV11-2 to TRBJ2-3; 12 bases are shared with TRBD2. Unmatched junction bases numbered 7, after V lost 4 bases and J lost 2 bases. The germline gives CDR1 SGHAT, CDR2 FQNNGV. There are 17 residues in the CDR3. DNA for the CDR3: TGTGCCAGCAGCTCGCCGACTAGCGGGGGATACACAGATACGCAGTATTTT. It codes for CASSSPTSGGYTDTQYF.

The CDR3 is CASRDYTDTQYF. The CDR3 region has the DNA TGTGCCAGCAGGGACTACACAGATACGCAGTATTTT. The V gene is TRBV27, the J gene TRBJ2-3, with a tentative D call TRBD2 (6 bases). The V and J ends lost 6 bases and 2 bases respectively, with 6 bases between them. CDR3 length equals 12 residues. Germline values: CDR1 MNHEY, CDR2 SMNVEV (reference sequence).

The rearrangement links TRBV3-1 (or the pseudogene TRBV3-2) to TRBJ2-5; 10 bases fit TRBD2. Losses at the gene ends were 3 bases for V and 7 bases for J; bases not matched to a gene: 8. Per the germline V gene, CDR1 is LGHDT and CDR2 is YNNKEL (reference sequence). The CDR3 length is 15 residues. The CDR3 coding sequence is TGTGCCAGCAGCCAGATTAGCGGGGGGTTGGGGACCCAGTACTTC. The encoded protein is CASSQISGGLGTQYF.

This clone was detected a few times. At one of its ends the junction is not consistent with the germline gene, which may arise from a read error. The chain joins TRBV7-7 to TRBJ2-5, with a weak D call TRBD2 (6 bases). The germline V gene has CDR1 SSHAT and CDR2 FNYEAQ (reference sequence). The CDR3 sequence is 16 residues long. The CDR3 DNA follows: TGTGCTAGCAGCCAATCCCTTCCGGGAGCCCAAGAGACCCAGTACTTC. Translating it yields CASSQSLPGAQETQYF. Full variable domain (outside the CDR3, taken from reference TRBV7-7 and TRBJ2-5): GAGVSQSPRYKVTKRGQDVTLRCDPISSHATLYWYQQALGQGPEFLTYFNYEAQPDKSGLPSDRFSAERPEGSISTLTIQRTEQRDSAMYRCASSQSLPGAQETQYFGPGTRLLVL.

The chain carries TRBV14 and TRBJ1-2, with D tentatively TRBD1 (6 bases). V was pared by 4 bases and J by 3 bases, with 12 bases between. This CDR3 contains 14 residues. The germline V gene has CDR1 SGHDN and CDR2 FVKESK. Written as DNA, the CDR3 is TGTGCCAGCAGCCCCAGGGGAACGGACTATGGCTACACCTTC. Encoded protein: CASSPRGTDYGYTF.

The rearrangement uses TRBV6-5 and TRBJ1-3; 7 bases agree with TRBD1. There are 13 residues in the CDR3. Germline trimming cut 9 bases from V and 4 bases from J; bases unmatched to any gene: 6. Germline values: CDR1 MNHEY, CDR2 SVGAGI. For the CDR3, the DNA is TGTGCCAGTTCGACAGGGTCGGGAAACACCATATATTTT. Its translation is CASSTGSGNTIYF.

The chain combines TRBV4-3 with TRBJ2-1; tentative D call: TRBD2 (5 bases). Germline V gene data show CDR1 as LGHNA and CDR2 as YSLEER. V was trimmed by 1 base and J by 0 bases, leaving 13 bases between them. The CDR3 spans 17 residues. The CDR3 nucleotides read TGCGCCAGCAGCCAAGGTACGGGGAAAAGCTCCTACAATGAGCAGTTCTTC. This encodes CASSQGTGKSSYNEQFF.